The 27 T cell receptor beta chains listed next were all sequenced from one sample in a study of shared clonotypes between healthy human individuals. Here immunoSEQ multiplex PCR was the method, and the copy in TCRdb shows in-frame clones only, minus some. The sample comprises around 2,000,000 clones, 90% to 95% of which are singletons, and 0.13% rests with the top ten. The sequenced material came from naive CD4+ T cells sorted from blood. Specified subset: CD45RA+ positively selected. The receptors were gathered from a man aged 18 to 29 in good health.

The chain is built from TRBV19 and TRBJ1-2, with D uncertain. This CDR3 is 14 amino acids long. Germline V gives CDR1 LNHDA, CDR2 SQIVND (reference sequence). Trimming took 1 base from V and 6 from J, leaving 12 bases between them. The DNA of the CDR3 is TGTGCCAGTAGTATAGCGGAAATTGGTCATGGCTACACCTTC. This codes for CASSIAEIGHGYTF.

Notes on this clone: A clone one base away is much larger, so this may be a read error. Additional DNA sequences in this sample encode the identical CDR3. The J gene is TRBJ1-6, the V gene TRBV25-1; no reliable D call. The CDR3 has 13 residues. Germline V CDR1 and CDR2: MGHDK, SYGVNS. V gave up 3 bases and J gave up 6 bases, with 6 bases separating them. The CDR3 coding sequence is TGTGCCAGCAGTGACGGAGTTAATTCACCCCTCCACTTT. It translates to CASSDGVNSPLHF.

As for this clone: This sample also contains other DNA sequences that code for the same CDR3. The chain links TRBV5-1 to TRBJ1-5; TRBD1 agrees at 7 bases. The CDR3 has 13 amino acids. V lost 4 bases and J lost 4; bases outside the gene matches: 2. Germline assignment: CDR1 SGHRS and CDR2 YFSETQ. The CDR3 loop is CASSPGGNQPQHF. The CDR3 coding sequence is TGCGCCAGCAGCCCAGGGGGGAATCAGCCCCAGCATTTT.

The chain links TRBV7-9 to TRBJ2-3; 10 bases line up with TRBD2. Per germline, CDR1 SEHNR and CDR2 FQNEAQ (reference sequence). This CDR3 comprises 15 residues. Trimming cost V 6 bases and J 2 bases; bases outside gene matches: 5. Here the CDR3 DNA reads TGTGCCAGCAGTCCCGGGACTAGCGACACAGATACGCAGTATTTT. Translation gives CASSPGTSDTDTQYF. Based on the CDR3 plus reference TRBV7-9 and TRBJ2-3, the full variable domain is DTGVSQNPRHKITKRGQNVTFRCDPISEHNRLYWYRQTLGQGPEFLTYFQNEAQLEKSRLLSDRFSAERPKGSFSTLEIQRTEQGDSAMYLCASSPGTSDTDTQYFGPGTRLTVL.

V usage is TRBV27 and J usage is TRBJ1-2; D gene ambiguous. Germline assignment: CDR1 MNHEY and CDR2 SMNVEV (reference sequence). The CDR3 length is 11 residues. The V end was cut by 6 bases, the J end by 7 bases, with 9 bases between. The CDR3 loop is CASSDLRGYTF. The CDR3 DNA reads as TGTGCCAGCAGCGACCTTCGTGGCTACACCTTC.

The V call is TRBV15, the J call TRBJ2-2; 8 bases fit TRBD2. Looked up from germline, CDR1 is LNHNV and CDR2 is YYDKDF (reference sequence). CDR3 length: 15 amino acids. The V segment lost 5 bases and the J segment 7 bases; nucleotides outside the gene matches: 9. CDR3 coding DNA: TGTGCCACCAGCGCGCCCGGACTAGCTGTCGGGGAGCTGTTTTTT. Its translation: CATSAPGLAVGELFF. The variable domain in full, completed from reference TRBV15 and TRBJ2-2, reads DAMVIQNPRYQVTQFGKPVTLSCSQTLNHNVMYWYQQKSSQAPKLLFHYYDKDFNNEADTPDNFQSRRPNTSFCFLDIRSPGLGDTAMYLCATSAPGLAVGELFFGEGSRLTVL.

The chain joins TRBV18 to TRBJ2-5, with D possibly matching TRBD2 (5 bases). V lost 2 bases and J lost 9, with 10 bases in between. The CDR3 has 12 amino acids. CDR1 KGHSH and CDR2 LQKENI come from the germline V gene. CDR3 in amino acids: CASSPSVEAQYF. In DNA form, the CDR3 reads TGTGCCAGCTCACCATCCGTGGAGGCCCAGTACTTC.

This chain joins TRBV5-6 and TRBJ2-7; tentative D call: TRBD2 (5 bases). This CDR3 region has 15 residues. The germline CDR1 and CDR2 sequences are SGHDT and YYEEEE. With 6 bases removed from V and 2 bases from J, the gap between germline ends came to 18 bases. CDR3 coding DNA: TGTGCCAGCACCGATTCGACGGGGTCAACCTACGAGCAGTACTTC. Translation: CASTDSTGSTYEQYF.

The genes are TRBV10-2 and TRBJ1-3; D remains ambiguous. The ends were cut back, 9 bases at V and 0 bases at J, with 9 bases in the middle. Germline V gene lookup returns CDR1 WSHSY and CDR2 SAAADI. The CDR3 spans 13 residues. The CDR3 loop is CASSGTSGNTIYF. The CDR3 coding sequence is TGCGCCAGTTCCGGAACCTCTGGAAACACCATATATTTT.

A single count supports this clone. The chain links TRBV1 to TRBJ1-2. TRBV1 is a pseudogene segment. The CDR3 length is 15 residues. The CDR3 sequence is CTSSQYRLSNYGYTF. The CDR3 DNA reads as TGCACCAGCAGCCAATATAGGCTTTCTAACTATGGCTACACCTTC.

This clone appeared a single time. The gene calls are TRBV19 and TRBJ2-7, with 8 bases fitting TRBD1. J lost 5 bases, V lost 1 base, and 7 bases had no gene match. Germline assignment: CDR1 LNHDA and CDR2 SQIVND (reference sequence). The CDR3 runs to 15 residues. The CDR3 DNA is TGTGCCAGTAGTATAGCGCACAGGGGGGCGGACGAGCAGTACTTC. Its protein is CASSIAHRGADEQYF.

The gene calls are TRBV5-4 and TRBJ2-3; 9 bases are a match to TRBD2. Per germline, CDR1 SGHNT and CDR2 YYREEE (reference sequence). The CDR3 runs to 16 residues. With V trimmed by 4 bases and J by 1 base, 7 bases remained unmatched. CDR3 sequence reads: CASSTNSGGRTDTQYF. The CDR3 coding sequence is TGTGCCAGCAGCACAAATAGCGGGGGACGCACAGATACGCAGTATTTT.

This chain uses TRBV11-2 with TRBJ2-5, with 7 bases matching TRBD2. The V gene's germline CDR1 is SGHAT and CDR2 FQNNGV. The CDR3 loop spans 16 amino acids. Losses at the gene ends were 5 bases for V and 2 bases for J; bases not matched to a gene: 11. CDR3 amino acids: CASSLPRDYLQETQYF. The CDR3, as DNA: TGTGCCAGCAGCCTCCCCCGGGACTACCTTCAAGAGACCCAGTACTTC.

V usage is TRBV10-3 and J usage is TRBJ1-3; D perhaps matches TRBD1 (5 bases). CDR3 length: 15 amino acids. In germline, CDR1 is ENHRY, CDR2 SYGVKD. V lost 4 bases and J lost 7, with 17 bases in between. CDR3 protein: CAISGLSTEWNTIYF. Written as DNA, the CDR3 is TGTGCCATCAGTGGGTTATCGACAGAATGGAACACCATATATTTT.

In the case of this clone: Possible read error: a much larger clone is one base away. The same CDR3 arises from other DNA sequences in this sample as well. V usage is TRBV5-1 and J usage is TRBJ2-7; D remains unclear. Germline-derived CDR1 and CDR2 are SGHRS and YFSETQ. The CDR3 is 12 amino acids. V lost 0 bases and J lost 3, with 4 bases in between. In DNA form, the CDR3 reads TGCGCCAGCAGCTTGGATCTCTACGAGCAGTACTTC. It encodes CASSLDLYEQYF.

In DNA, the CDR3 is TGCAGCGTGCAGACAGCTAACTCTGGGGCCAACGTCCTGACTTTC. This sequence encodes CSVQTANSGANVLTF. V usage is TRBV29-1 and J usage is TRBJ2-6; maybe TRBD1 (5 bases). This CDR3 has 15 amino acids. The V gene lost 6 bases and the J gene lost 0 bases, with 12 bases spanning the gap. Germline CDR1 and CDR2: SQVTM and ANQGSEA.

The sample holds one count of this clone. The J gene is TRBJ2-3, the V gene TRBV7-2; D is ambiguous. V was pared by 5 bases and J by 4 bases, with 13 bases between. Germline CDR1 is SGHTA and CDR2 is FQGNSA. CDR3 length equals 14 residues. The CDR3 is CASSPRPRADTQYF. The CDR3 DNA follows: TGTGCCAGCAGCCCCCGTCCCCGGGCAGATACGCAGTATTTT. The full variable domain, rest sourced from reference TRBV7-2 and TRBJ2-3, is GAGVSQSPSNKVTEKGKDVELRCDPISGHTALYWYRQSLGQGLEFLIYFQGNSAPDKSGLPSDRFSAERTGGSVSTLTIQRTQQEDSAVYLCASSPRPRADTQYFGPGTRLTVL.

This clone showed up just once. The chain carries TRBV15 and TRBJ2-1; a weak D match, TRBD2 (6 bases). V was pared by 0 bases and J by 5 bases, with 17 bases between. CDR3 size: 17 residues. Per the germline V gene, CDR1 is LNHNV and CDR2 is YYDKDF (reference sequence). The CDR3 here is CATSRDQLETRDNEQFF. CDR3 bases: TGTGCCACCAGCAGAGATCAATTGGAGACTAGGGACAATGAGCAGTTCTTC.

The chain joins TRBV10-3 to TRBJ1-2, with no clear D. Trimming cost V 0 bases and J 5 bases, with 1 base left between them. This CDR3 spans 11 amino acids. Germline V CDR1 and CDR2: ENHRY, SYGVKD. CDR3 residues: CAISESYGYTF. DNA for the CDR3: TGTGCCATCAGTGAGTCGTATGGCTACACCTTC.

On this clone itself: This sequence may be a read error, since a much larger clone differs from it by one base. Here the CDR3 DNA reads TGTGCCAGCAGCATGAACACTGAAGCTTTCTTT. Protein product: CASSMNTEAFF. The chain uses TRBV11-2 and TRBJ1-1; D is uncertain. Trimming shortened V by 5 bases and J by 0 bases, and 1 base separated the two germline ends. The germline gives CDR1 SGHAT, CDR2 FQNNGV. This CDR3 is built from 11 residues.

The chain combines TRBV7-2 with TRBJ2-7, with 9 bases lining up with TRBD2. This CDR3 comprises 16 residues. J lost 6 bases, V lost 1 base, and 10 bases had no gene match. Germline V gene sequence: CDR1 SGHTA, CDR2 FQGNSA. The CDR3 loop reads CASSLGLLAGVVEQYF. CDR3 bases: TGTGCCAGCAGCTTAGGCTTATTAGCGGGAGTCGTCGAGCAGTACTTC.

The CDR3 DNA reads TGCGCCAGCAGCTTTGAGGGACAGGGCAATCAGCCCCAGCATTTT. Translation gives CASSFEGQGNQPQHF. The chain combines TRBV5-1 with TRBJ1-5, with 8 bases aligning to TRBD1. The CDR3 spans 15 residues. CDR1 is SGHRS and CDR2 is YFSETQ in the germline V gene. V lost 2 bases, J lost 2 bases, and 3 bases stayed unmatched.

This rearrangement joins TRBV25-1 to TRBJ1-1; the D is unclear. CDR1 is MGHDK, CDR2 SYGVNS, per germline. This CDR3 has 16 residues. V dropped 0 bases and J dropped 4 bases, with 15 bases sitting between them. CDR3 in amino acids: CASSEYVPGRSTEAFF. The DNA for the CDR3 is TGTGCCAGCAGTGAATATGTACCGGGAAGGAGCACTGAAGCTTTCTTT.

The V call is TRBV7-6, the J call TRBJ2-1, with TRBD2 matching 7 bases. Trimming cost V 1 base and J 4 bases; bases outside gene matches: 10. The CDR3 runs 17 residues. In germline, CDR1 is SGHVS, CDR2 FNYEAQ. The CDR3: CASSLGGLPTNYNEQFF. The CDR3 region has the DNA TGTGCCAGCAGCTTAGGGGGACTACCAACCAATTACAATGAGCAGTTCTTC.

The table lists this clone with a count of one. The chain couples TRBV4-1 to TRBJ2-7; TRBD1 matches at 9 bases. Looked up from germline, CDR1 is MGHRA and CDR2 is YSYEKL. The CDR3 is 15 amino acids. Trimming took 0 bases from V and 6 from J; bases not matched to a gene: 6. CDR3 sequence reads: CASSQEGQGSSEQYF. CDR3 DNA: TGCGCCAGCAGCCAAGAGGGACAGGGCTCTAGCGAGCAGTACTTC.

The CDR3 DNA reads TGTGCCTGGAGTACACTAAGATCCTCGGGGAGAGGCTACACCTTC. This sequence encodes CAWSTLRSSGRGYTF. The V gene is TRBV30, the J gene TRBJ1-2; no reliable D call. The germline V gene has CDR1 GTSNPN and CDR2 SVGIG (reference sequence). V lost 2 bases and J 8 bases, leaving 21 bases between the germline ends. There are 15 residues in the CDR3.

This clone has a single count. V usage is TRBV1 and J usage is TRBJ1-2; no DNA check was done on the table's D call, TRBD1. TRBV1 counts as a pseudogene. This CDR3 comprises 22 residues. Written as DNA, the CDR3 is TGCACCAGCAGCCAAAGAAAAACTCCGGACATTGGTTCCGGACAGGGGAACTATGGCTACACCTTC. Protein product: CTSSQRKTPDIGSGQGNYGYTF.